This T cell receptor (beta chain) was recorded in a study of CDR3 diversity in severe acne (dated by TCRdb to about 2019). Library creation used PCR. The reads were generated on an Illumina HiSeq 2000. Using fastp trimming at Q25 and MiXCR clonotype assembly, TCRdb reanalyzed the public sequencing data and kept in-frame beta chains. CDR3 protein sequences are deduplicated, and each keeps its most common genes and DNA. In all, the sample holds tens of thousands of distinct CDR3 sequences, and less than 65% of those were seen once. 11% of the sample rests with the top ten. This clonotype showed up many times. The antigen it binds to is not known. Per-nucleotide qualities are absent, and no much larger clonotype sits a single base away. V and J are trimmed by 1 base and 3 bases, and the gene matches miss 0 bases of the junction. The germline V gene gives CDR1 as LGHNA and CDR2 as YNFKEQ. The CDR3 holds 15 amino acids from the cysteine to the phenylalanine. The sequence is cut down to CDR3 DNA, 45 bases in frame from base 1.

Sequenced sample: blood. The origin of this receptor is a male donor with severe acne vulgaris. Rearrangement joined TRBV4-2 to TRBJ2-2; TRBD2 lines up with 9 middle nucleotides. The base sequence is TGTGCCAGCAGCCAAGGACTAGCGGACACCGGGGAGCTGTTTTTT. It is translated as CASSQGLADTGELFF.